The sequence of this TCR beta chain was determined in a study of blood T cell repertoires in COVID-19. The CDR3 spans 17 residues. Per the germline V gene, CDR1 is MNHEY and CDR2 is SMNVEV (reference sequence). Trimming took off 0 bases at V and 0 bases at J, with 11 bases between the two ends. In the authors' workflow: By means of reference gene primer amplification, nucleated cell counts were estimated. Some clones are missing from TCRdb's copy, which holds only in-frame ones; the method was immunoSEQ multiplex PCR. V and J calls and clone size are as listed in that table; D and trimming were resolved from the DNA. This table holds 150,000 to 200,000 clones, roughly 80% found once.

This sequence was found in a woman aged 25 to 45 with acute or convalescent COVID-19. Sequencing input: peripheral blood. The V gene is TRBV27, the J gene TRBJ2-2; no reliable D call. Here the CDR3 DNA reads TGTGCCAGCAGTTTATCGGCCGGGTTCGCGAACACCGGGGAGCTGTTTTTT. The encoded protein is CASSLSAGFANTGELFF.